The rows below give T cell receptor beta chains drawn from one sample of a study of blood T cell repertoires in COVID-19. Measured with immunoSEQ multiplex PCR; TCRdb has only the in-frame clones, and not every one. The sample lists about 46,000 clones; more than 85% were seen once. The sample comprised PBMCs or T cells enriched from blood (not recorded which). These receptors originate from a woman aged 45 to 65 who had recovered from COVID-19. CDR3s leave out the opening cysteine and the closing phenylalanine or tryptophan. Fields, in order: V gene, J gene, CDR3 length, CDR3 protein.

V: TRBV6-2/TRBV6-3; J: TRBJ2-7; length: 14; CDR3: ASSPTGRRSSYEQY
V: TRBV3-1/TRBV3-2; J: TRBJ1-1; length: 9; CDR3: ASRAGGRAF
V: TRBV7-2; J: TRBJ2-7; length: 10; CDR3: ASSKTGGEQY
V: TRBV23-1; J: TRBJ1-5; length: 13; CDR3: ASSQDTANNQPQH
V: TRBV6-5; J: TRBJ1-2; length: 12; CDR3: ASSVFETNYGYT
V: TRBV5-1; J: TRBJ2-4; length: 13; CDR3: ASSFYRADKNIQY
V: TRBV11-1; J: TRBJ2-7; length: 14; CDR3: ASSLKFTSGRYEQY
V: TRBV5-4; J: TRBJ1-3; length: 11; CDR3: ASSYGQGNTIY
V: TRBV15; J: TRBJ2-7; length: 13; CDR3: ATSRVGQGANEQY
V: TRBV7-2; J: TRBJ2-2; length: 14; CDR3: ASSPRLAGNTGELF
V: TRBV12-3/TRBV12-4; J: TRBJ1-5; length: 10; CDR3: ASRRENQPQH
V: TRBV5-4; J: TRBJ1-6; length: 14; CDR3: ASSNHIQYSNSPLH
V: TRBV5-4; J: TRBJ2-1; length: 14; CDR3: ASSFKSGGASHEQF
V: TRBV10-3; J: TRBJ2-5; length: 14; CDR3: ATRGLTTGTQETQY
V: TRBV18; J: TRBJ1-5; length: 12; CDR3: ASSPPGRFEPQH
V: TRBV5-4; J: TRBJ2-2; length: 13; CDR3: ASSWTGTWTGELF